A selection of T cell receptor beta chains follows, all from one sample in a study of T cells in Graves' hyperthyroidism and ophthalmopathy. MiXCR was run by TCRdb on the multiplex PCR reads, yielding one entry per CDR3 protein. Of more than 300,000 distinct CDR3 sequences in the sample, about 15% are singletons; the top ten hold about 11%. Material: blood. Receptors originate from a woman between 55 and 75 years old with Graves' hyperthyroidism. The CDR3 runs from the conserved cysteine through the conserved F or W. The D gene is left open where the match is weak. Clone size is shown for a subset of rows, as once, few, many or a class of expanded clone.

abundance	v_gene	d_gene	j_gene	CDR3nt	CDR3aa
many	TRBV4-2	TRBD1	TRBJ2-2	TGTGCCAGCAGCCACGTCGGGACAGGGCACACCGGGGAGCTGTTTTTT	CASSHVGTGHTGELFF
few	TRBV19	NA	TRBJ2-3	TGTGCCAGTAGTCCAAGGGGCGAACCGGGGAATACGCAGTATTTT	CASSPRGEPGNTQYF
NA	TRBV29-1	NA	TRBJ2-1	TGCAGCGTTGGTGGGGATGAGCAGTTCTTC	CSVGGDEQFF
NA	TRBV3-1	NA	TRBJ2-1	TGTGCCAGCAGCCAAGAAGTCCGAAGCTCCTACAATGAGCAGTTCTTC	CASSQEVRSSYNEQFF
many	TRBV20-1	NA	TRBJ1-2	TGCAGTGCTAGAAACCCCGGGATTGGTGGCTACACCTTC	CSARNPGIGGYTF
many	TRBV2	TRBD1	TRBJ1-2	TGTGCCAGCAGTGACCGAGGGGGCCGGGGCTACACCTTC	CASSDRGGRGYTF
many	TRBV4-1	TRBD2	TRBJ2-7	TGCGCCAGCAGCCAAGGGACTAGCGGGAGCTACTACGAGCAGTACTTC	CASSQGTSGSYYEQYF
NA	TRBV5-4	NA	TRBJ2-2	TGTGCCAGCAGCTTGGACACGACCGCCGGGGAGCTGTTTTTT	CASSLDTTAGELFF
many	TRBV2	TRBD1	TRBJ2-1	TGTGCCAGCAGTCGGACAGGGGAAATGGAGCAGTTCTTC	CASSRTGEMEQFF
many	TRBV12-3/TRBV12-4	NA	TRBJ1-4	TGTGCCAGCAGTTTGACAACTATTAATGAAAAACTGTTTTTT	CASSLTTINEKLFF
NA	TRBV6-1	NA	TRBJ2-7	TGTGCCAGCAGTTGGGGTTCAGGGACACCCGTGAGCGAGCAGTACTTC	CASSWGSGTPVSEQYF
NA	TRBV6-2/TRBV6-3	TRBD1	TRBJ2-1	TGTGCCAGCAGTTATCCGGACAGGGGGAGCGATGGGCAGTTCTTC	CASSYPDRGSDGQFF
many	TRBV3-1	NA	TRBJ2-2	TGTGCCAGCAGCTCCACGACCGGGGAGCTGTTTTTT	CASSSTTGELFF
NA	TRBV30	NA	TRBJ2-3	TGTGCCTGGAGTGTACCCGGGGCCACAGATACGCAGTATTTT	CAWSVPGATDTQYF
NA	TRBV18	NA	TRBJ1-3	TGTGCCAGCTCACCATTAACCAGGGCTGGAAACACCATATATTTT	CASSPLTRAGNTIYF
many	TRBV18	NA	TRBJ1-1	TGTGCCAGCTCACAGGGGGGGCGCGGCACTGAAGCTTTCTTT	CASSQGGRGTEAFF
many	TRBV7-9	NA	TRBJ2-1	TGTGCCAGCCGCCCCCTCCAGGGGTGGTACAATGAGCAGTTCTTC	CASRPLQGWYNEQFF
many	TRBV2	NA	TRBJ2-4	TGTGCCAGCGGGGGGCTCGGGAACATTCAGTACTTC	CASGGLGNIQYF
many	TRBV20-1	NA	TRBJ2-7	TGCAGTGCTAGGGAGGGCAGGGGATACGAGCAGTACTTC	CSAREGRGYEQYF
many	TRBV20-1	NA	TRBJ2-7	TGCAGTGCGACCCCCTTTCCGGGGGGCGCAATATTCGAGCAGTACTTC	CSATPFPGGAIFEQYF
many	TRBV24-1	NA	TRBJ2-7	TGTGCCACCAGTGATACCTCCGGGACAACGACCTACGAGCAGTACTTC	CATSDTSGTTTYEQYF
NA	TRBV11-1	TRBD2	TRBJ2-3	TGTGCCAGCAACTGGGAGGGAACAGATACGCAGTATTTT	CASNWEGTDTQYF